This T cell receptor beta chain came from a study of CD8 T cells in Susac syndrome. Negative isolation yielded CD4+ and CD8+ T cells, and FACS enriched TEMRA cells. Reverse transcription of about 0.45 to 1 ug RNA was performed with random hexamers. MiXCR, applied by TCRdb to the immunoSEQ multiplex PCR reads, yields one record per CDR3 protein. The sample contains roughly 200,000 distinct CDR3 sequences, approximately 93% of which appear only once. Sequencing used CD4+ T cells from PBMCs. The source of this sequence is a human donor in good health.

In nucleotides, the CDR3 is TGCAGCGTTGGAGGGACCTATGGCTACACCTTC. Encoded protein: CSVGGTYGYTF. The chain employs TRBV29-1 and TRBJ1-2; a weak D match, TRBD1 (5 bases). Germline V CDR1 and CDR2: SQVTM, ANQGSEA. This CDR3 comprises 11 residues. V was clipped by 4 bases and J by 4 bases, with 7 bases between them.